The 4 T cell receptor beta chains below were found in one sample sequenced in a study of blood T cell repertoires in COVID-19. The protocol was immunoSEQ multiplex PCR, while the TCRdb copy is restricted to in-frame clones and leaves out a portion. Here the sample spans around 130,000 clones, 80% to 90% being singletons. What was sequenced was peripheral blood. The receptors shown here come from a man between 70 and 80 years old with active or convalescent COVID-19.

The chain links TRBV19 to TRBJ2-5; 9 bases align to TRBD1. Germline V lookup: CDR1 LNHDA, CDR2 SQIVND (reference sequence). The CDR3 has 15 residues. V lost 5 bases and J lost 4; bases outside the gene matches: 8. The CDR3 region has the DNA TGTGCCAGTAGTCCCAGACAGGGGGGAGGAGAGACCCAGTACTTC. This codes for CASSPRQGGGETQYF.

The genes are TRBV7-9 and TRBJ2-7; 9 nucleotides match TRBD1. Germline CDR1 SEHNR, CDR2 FQNEAQ (reference sequence). The length of the CDR3 is 15 residues. Losses at the gene ends were 2 bases for V and 5 bases for J; bases not matched to a gene: 7. CDR3 sequence (DNA): TGTGCCAGCAGCTTAAGAACAGGGGGCATCGACGAGCAGTACTTC. This encodes CASSLRTGGIDEQYF.

The chain employs TRBV5-4 and TRBJ1-2; 10 nucleotides line up with TRBD1. Germline V gives CDR1 SGHNT, CDR2 YYREEE (reference sequence). The CDR3 spans 13 residues. V lost 4 bases, J lost 7 bases, and 4 bases stayed unmatched. The CDR3 DNA follows: TGTGCCAGCAGCCCCGGGACAGGGGTTGGCTACACCTTC. It codes for CASSPGTGVGYTF.

The CDR3 loop is CASSEELGLPTGELFF. For the CDR3, the DNA is TGTGCCAGCAGTGAAGAATTGGGACTTCCTACCGGGGAGCTGTTTTTT. This sequence joins TRBV6-1 and TRBJ2-2; weak D call: TRBD2 (6 bases). The CDR3 covers 16 residues. Trimming stripped 1 base from V and 5 bases from J, with 14 bases between. The V gene's germline CDR1 is MNHNS and CDR2 SASEGT.